These 19 T cell receptor beta chains originate from one sample sequenced in a study of T cell changes during pregnancy in multiple sclerosis. Some clones are missing from TCRdb's copy, which holds only in-frame ones; the method was immunoSEQ multiplex PCR. The sample consists of roughly 66,000 clones, around 92% of them appearing once. Sequenced here: peripheral blood, sampled in the first trimester of pregnancy. The receptors come from a female donor with multiple sclerosis, enrolled in a pregnancy study.

This chain uses TRBV7-2 with TRBJ2-5; TRBD1 aligns across 8 bases. From germline, CDR1 is SGHTA and CDR2 FQGNSA. This CDR3 has 15 amino acids. The junction had 8 bases not matched to a gene; V was cut back by 5 bases and J by 3 bases. Here the CDR3 reads CASSPLRTGKETQYF. The CDR3 coding sequence is TGTGCCAGCAGCCCGCTGAGGACAGGGAAAGAGACCCAGTACTTC.

The CDR3 here is CASSAPTTGTSNDEQYF. DNA for the CDR3: TGTGCCAGCAGTGCCCCAACTACAGGGACTAGTAACGACGAGCAGTACTTC. The rearrangement uses TRBV25-1 and TRBJ2-7; 8 positions match TRBD2. The CDR3 is 17 residues long. The germline V gene encodes CDR1 MGHDK and CDR2 SYGVNS. V gave up 4 bases and J gave up 5 bases; unmatched junction bases: 16.

J is TRBJ2-3 and V is TRBV19; 9 bases map to TRBD2. The ends lost 5 bases at V and 8 bases at J; junction bases unmatched: 11. Germline V gene lookup returns CDR1 LNHDA and CDR2 SQIVND (reference sequence). CDR3 length: 15 residues. The CDR3 sequence: CASSFFVAGEGTQYF. CDR3 coding DNA: TGTGCCAGTAGTTTTTTCGTAGCGGGAGAAGGTACGCAGTATTTT.

This clone was detected once. The CDR3 nucleotides read TGCGCCAGCAGCCGAATACAGGGGGCAACGGAAAAACTGTTTTTT. Translated: CASSRIQGATEKLFF. This chain joins TRBV4-1 and TRBJ1-4; 9 bases match TRBD1. CDR1 is MGHRA, CDR2 YSYEKL, per germline. The junction had 8 bases not matched to a gene; V was cut back by 4 bases and J by 8 bases. CDR3 length: 15 amino acids.

J is TRBJ1-2 and V is TRBV10-3; tentatively, D is TRBD1 (6 bases). The CDR3 has 17 amino acids. Germline V gives CDR1 ENHRY, CDR2 SYGVKD. V lost 2 bases, J lost 0 bases, and 16 bases lay in between. CDR3 nucleotide sequence: TGTGCCATCAGTGAGGCGGGGGCAGAGCCTACTAACTATGGCTACACCTTC. Translation gives CAISEAGAEPTNYGYTF.

This chain links TRBV28 with TRBJ2-1, with 10 bases lining up with TRBD2. In germline, CDR1 is MDHEN, CDR2 SYDVKM. The V segment lost 4 bases and the J segment 6 bases; nucleotides outside the gene matches: 6. The CDR3 totals 15 residues. CDR3 region: CASSYLAGVGNEQFF. The CDR3 DNA follows: TGTGCCAGCAGTTACCTAGCGGGAGTTGGCAATGAGCAGTTCTTC.

The gene calls are TRBV14 and TRBJ2-1, with D perhaps matching TRBD1 (5 bases). Trimming cost V 10 bases and J 7 bases, with 23 bases left between them. The CDR3 is 15 residues long. Germline V gives CDR1 SGHDN, CDR2 FVKESK. This CDR3 reads CATAATDSLLNEQFF. Here the CDR3 DNA reads TGTGCCACCGCCGCGACAGACAGTCTCCTGAATGAGCAGTTCTTC.

The chain recombines TRBV9 with TRBJ2-7; the match to TRBD2 covers 10 bases. The CDR3 sequence is 16 residues long. Germline V gives CDR1 SGDLS, CDR2 YYNGEE. The V gene end was trimmed by 4 bases and the J gene end by 4 bases; junction bases not matched to a gene: 11. The chain's CDR3 is CASSPGLASSYYEQYF. The CDR3 DNA is TGTGCCAGCAGCCCGGGACTAGCGAGCTCGTATTACGAGCAGTACTTC. Combining the CDR3 with reference TRBV9 and TRBJ2-7 gives the whole variable domain DSGVTQTPKHLITATGQRVTLRCSPRSGDLSVYWYQQSLDQGLQFLIQYYNGEERAKGNILERFSAQQFPDLHSELNLSSLELGDSALYFCASSPGLASSYYEQYFGPGTRLTVT.

The rearrangement uses TRBV27 and TRBJ1-5, with a possible D match to TRBD1 (6 bases). The ends were cut back, 2 bases at V and 3 bases at J, with 8 bases in the middle. Germline assignment: CDR1 MNHEY and CDR2 SMNVEV (reference sequence). The CDR3 totals 14 residues. CDR3 sequence: CASSLNRANQPQHF. The DNA of the CDR3 is TGTGCCAGCAGTTTAAACAGGGCCAATCAGCCCCAGCATTTT.

This rearrangement joins TRBV7-2 to TRBJ1-2; 7 bases align to TRBD1. The CDR3 spans 14 residues. V lost 3 bases to trimming and J lost 4 bases; unmatched junction nucleotides: 5. Germline assignment: CDR1 SGHTA and CDR2 FQGNSA. CDR3 sequence: CASSFGTAPYGYTF. In nucleotides, the CDR3 is TGTGCCAGCAGCTTTGGGACAGCACCCTATGGCTACACCTTC.

V and J are TRBV2 and TRBJ2-7; D is ambiguous. Trimming shortened V by 8 bases and J by 6 bases, and 17 bases separated the two germline ends. Germline V CDR1 and CDR2: SNHLY, FYNNEI. This CDR3 comprises 13 residues. CDR3 residues: CASLPGLSGEQYF. The CDR3 nucleotides read TGTGCCAGCCTCCCTGGGTTGTCAGGCGAGCAGTACTTC.

This chain connects TRBV2 to TRBJ2-2, with D maybe TRBD1 (6 bases). This CDR3 has 13 amino acids. Germline V lookup: CDR1 SNHLY, CDR2 FYNNEI. V gave up 4 bases and J gave up 5 bases, with 8 bases separating them. The DNA of the CDR3 is TGTGCCAGCAGTGGGACAGAGACCGGGGAGCTGTTTTTT. Its translation: CASSGTETGELFF.

This sequence joins TRBV18 and TRBJ2-5; D may be TRBD2 (6 bases). Germline V lookup: CDR1 KGHSH, CDR2 LQKENI. This CDR3 has 15 amino acids. Trimming left V 3 bases short and J 7 bases short, with 18 bases between. CDR3 coding DNA: TGTGCCAGCTCACCCCCTTGGGACTCCCCGGGGACCCAGTACTTC. This sequence encodes CASSPPWDSPGTQYF.

V usage is TRBV7-2 and J usage is TRBJ2-5; 9 bases fit TRBD2. After removal of 2 bases from V and 5 bases from J, the junction contained 6 bases not matched to a gene. From germline, CDR1 is SGHTA and CDR2 FQGNSA. This CDR3 contains 15 residues. The CDR3 spells CASSLTSGPVETQYF. The CDR3 DNA follows: TGTGCCAGCAGCTTAACTAGCGGGCCTGTGGAGACCCAGTACTTC.

A single count supports this clone. The CDR3 DNA is TGTGCCAGCAGCCCGGAGCCGTTCCTAGCGGGGAGGGGGCAAGAGACCCAGTACTTC. Its protein product is CASSPEPFLAGRGQETQYF. V gene TRBV7-3 combines with J gene TRBJ2-5; 9 bases match TRBD2. Germline V CDR1 and CDR2: SGHTA, FQGTGA. V lost 5 bases, J lost 2 bases, and 18 bases stayed unmatched. The CDR3 has 19 amino acids.

This clone has only one observation. This chain uses TRBV9 with TRBJ1-2, with 7 bases matching TRBD1. The CDR3 extends over 14 amino acids. V gave up 3 bases and J gave up 2 bases; unmatched junction bases: 4. Germline V gene lookup returns CDR1 SGDLS and CDR2 YYNGEE. This CDR3 is CASSATTGNYGYTF. The CDR3 nucleotides are TGTGCCAGCAGCGCAACGACAGGGAACTATGGCTACACCTTC.

The V call is TRBV18, the J call TRBJ2-7; TRBD2 aligns across 12 bases. V lost 4 bases, J lost 4 bases, and 5 bases stayed unmatched. The germline CDR1 and CDR2 sequences are KGHSH and LQKENI. There are 15 residues in the CDR3. The CDR3 DNA reads TGTGCCAGCTCACTGACTAGCGGGAGTTATTACGAGCAGTACTTC. Translated, it gives CASSLTSGSYYEQYF.

V and J are TRBV7-9 and TRBJ1-4, with 7 bases that match TRBD1. The CDR3 runs 14 residues. V lost 0 bases and J lost 7; bases outside the gene matches: 2. From germline, CDR1 is SEHNR and CDR2 FQNEAQ (reference sequence). As DNA, the CDR3 is TGTGCCAGCAGCTTAGCGACAGGGCGTGAAAAACTGTTTTTT. It translates to CASSLATGREKLFF.

This chain connects TRBV27 to TRBJ2-5; no definite D call. V lost 2 bases, J lost 1 base, and 5 bases lay in between. CDR1 and CDR2 (germline): MNHEY, SMNVEV (reference sequence). The CDR3 totals 13 residues. This CDR3 reads CASSLGVQETQYF. The CDR3 DNA reads as TGTGCCAGCAGTTTAGGAGTCCAAGAGACCCAGTACTTC.